This passage covers 21 T cell receptor beta chains from one sample sequenced in a study of early stage breast cancer tumors. Measured with immunoSEQ multiplex PCR; TCRdb has only the in-frame clones, and not every one. The top ten clones hold approximately 12% of a sample with 6,500 to 8,000 clones, over 50% of them seen once. The specimen was normal breast tissue next to the tumor. These receptors were obtained from a person aged 45-60 years with breast cancer.

The chain is built from TRBV2 and TRBJ2-7, with 14 bases fitting TRBD2. Germline CDR1 and CDR2: SNHLY and FYNNEI. This CDR3 spans 14 amino acids. V lost 5 bases and J lost 7; bases outside the gene matches: 4. Written as DNA, the CDR3 is TGTGCCAGCAGTAATGGACTAGCGGGAGGTGAGCAGTACTTC. This encodes CASSNGLAGGEQYF.

Note on this clone: Other DNA sequences from this sample encode an identical CDR3 as well. The chain links TRBV6-1 to TRBJ2-3; D remains ambiguous. The CDR3 has 14 amino acids. V was cut by 4 bases and J by 2 bases, with 10 bases left in between. CDR1 is MNHNS and CDR2 is SASEGT in the germline V gene. CDR3 sequence (DNA): TGTGCCAGCAGTGCCCCAGGCCACACAGATACGCAGTATTTT. Translation: CASSAPGHTDTQYF.

The chain is built from TRBV7-3 and TRBJ2-5; TRBD2 aligns across 7 bases. The V gene's germline CDR1 is SGHTA and CDR2 FQGTGA. J gave up 5 bases and V 6 bases, and 12 bases lay outside the gene matches. This CDR3 has 15 amino acids. The CDR3 DNA sequence: TGTGCCAGCAGGGACGGCGGGGGAGCGAGGGAGACCCAGTACTTC. Amino acid sequence: CASRDGGGARETQYF.

The chain uses TRBV7-3 and TRBJ2-7; 8 bases fit TRBD1. This CDR3 contains 17 residues. The germline V gene has CDR1 SGHTA and CDR2 FQGTGA. The junction had 11 bases not matched to a gene; V was cut back by 2 bases and J by 2 bases. CDR3 in DNA: TGTGCCAGCAGCTTAGCGCTTACAGGGGGACGCACCTACGAGCAGTACTTC. Its translation is CASSLALTGGRTYEQYF.

This clone was counted once. The CDR3 nucleotides are TGTGCCAGCGACACGGGGGTAAACACCGGGGAGCTGTTTTTT. Amino acid sequence: CASDTGVNTGELFF. This chain uses TRBV19 with TRBJ2-2; maybe TRBD2 (6 bases). V was clipped by 9 bases and J by 2 bases, with 13 bases between them. The CDR3 is 14 amino acids. Germline V CDR1 and CDR2: LNHDA, SQIVND (reference sequence).

This chain links TRBV25-1 with TRBJ1-1; 7 positions match TRBD1. The CDR3 has 15 residues. Trimming cost V 7 bases and J 11 bases; bases outside gene matches: 19. Germline CDR1 and CDR2: MGHDK and SYGVNS. In DNA, the CDR3 is TGTGCCAGCACCCCGGACACCGGGACAGCGGAGAGGGCTTTCTTT. Translation gives CASTPDTGTAERAFF. Full variable domain (outside the CDR3, taken from reference TRBV25-1 and TRBJ1-1): EADIYQTPRYLVIGTGKKITLECSQTMGHDKMYWYQQDPGMELHLIHYSYGVNSTEKGDLSSESTVSRIRTEHFPLTLESARPSHTSQYLCASTPDTGTAERAFFGQGTRLTVV.

In its sample, this clone is large. CDR3 nucleotide sequence: TGTGCCAGCAGCTTACAGGGGGTTCAAGAGACCCAGTACTTC. It translates to CASSLQGVQETQYF. The V and J genes are TRBV6-5 and TRBJ2-5; 8 nucleotides align to TRBD1. V shed 6 bases, J shed 2 bases, and the junction held 5 bases outside the gene matches. This CDR3 has 14 amino acids. Looked up from germline, CDR1 is MNHEY and CDR2 is SVGAGI.

This chain connects TRBV7-2 to TRBJ1-5; 8 bases line up with TRBD1. There are 12 residues in the CDR3. Germline CDR1 and CDR2: SGHTA and FQGNSA. V lost 3 bases and J lost 12; bases outside the gene matches: 4. CDR3 sequence reads: CASSFGQGFQHF. DNA of the CDR3: TGTGCCAGCAGCTTCGGACAGGGATTCCAGCATTTT.

In nucleotides, the CDR3 is TGTGCCAGCAGCCTTCAACAGGGTTCTAATGAAAAACTGTTTTTT. It translates to CASSLQQGSNEKLFF. The chain is built from TRBV7-6 and TRBJ1-4; possible D gene TRBD1, 6 bases. CDR3 length: 15 amino acids. The V end lost 5 bases, the J end lost 3 bases, and 13 bases lay between the germline ends. CDR1 and CDR2 (germline): SGHVS, FNYEAQ.

This clone was recorded a few times. V gene TRBV7-9 combines with J gene TRBJ2-3; D is undetermined. Deletions cut 3 bases from V and 0 bases from J, with 7 bases between. There are 14 residues in the CDR3. The germline V gene has CDR1 SEHNR and CDR2 FQNEAQ (reference sequence). The CDR3 region is CASSFSASTDTQYF. The CDR3 DNA sequence: TGTGCCAGCAGCTTCAGTGCGAGCACAGATACGCAGTATTTT.

This chain uses TRBV7-6 with TRBJ2-5; TRBD2 matches 13 bases. Germline assignment: CDR1 SGHVS and CDR2 FNYEAQ. V lost 4 bases to trimming and J lost 1 base; unmatched junction nucleotides: 3. CDR3 length equals 16 residues. The CDR3 nucleotides are TGTGCCAGCAGCTGGACTAGCGGGAGACCCCAAGAGACCCAGTACTTC. Protein product: CASSWTSGRPQETQYF.

V usage is TRBV19 and J usage is TRBJ2-7, with a possible D match to TRBD1 (7 bases). The CDR3 is made up of 15 amino acids. The V gene's germline CDR1 is LNHDA and CDR2 SQIVND (reference sequence). V was clipped by 1 base and J by 5 bases, with 15 bases between them. The chain's CDR3 is CASSIGQGGRDEQYF. The CDR3 nucleotides read TGTGCCAGTAGTATAGGACAGGGAGGTCGGGACGAGCAGTACTTC.

By its share, this clone is large. The rearrangement uses TRBV4-3 and TRBJ1-4, with D perhaps matching TRBD1 (5 bases). CDR1 LGHNA and CDR2 YSLEER come from the germline V gene. The length of the CDR3 is 17 residues. Deletions cut 0 bases from V and 2 bases from J, with 13 bases between. The CDR3 DNA sequence: TGCGCCAGCAGCCAAGATGGGATTTGGGGCACTAATGAAAAACTGTTTTTT. Its translation: CASSQDGIWGTNEKLFF.

This clone was seen only a few times. The V call is TRBV11-2, the J call TRBJ2-2, with 9 bases that match TRBD2. This CDR3 comprises 19 residues. CDR1 is SGHAT and CDR2 is FQNNGV in the germline V gene. V lost 4 bases to trimming and J lost 1 base; unmatched junction nucleotides: 13. CDR3 in amino acids: CASSYLTSGSARNTGELFF. DNA of the CDR3: TGTGCCAGCAGCTATCTGACTAGCGGAAGTGCAAGGAACACCGGGGAGCTGTTTTTT.

The chain is built from TRBV5-1 and TRBJ2-1, with D unresolved. Germline lookup yields CDR1 SGHRS and CDR2 YFSETQ. The CDR3 totals 15 residues. V gave up 1 base and J gave up 2 bases, with 10 bases separating them. The CDR3 here is CASSLPLGPYNEQFF. In DNA, the CDR3 is TGCGCCAGCAGCTTGCCCCTCGGACCCTACAATGAGCAGTTCTTC. Full variable domain (missing parts from reference TRBV5-1 and TRBJ2-1): KAGVTQTPRYLIKTRGQQVTLSCSPISGHRSVSWYQQTPGQGLQFLFEYFSETQRNKGNFPGRFSGRQFSNSRSEMNVSTLELGDSALYLCASSLPLGPYNEQFFGPGTRLTVL.

V usage is TRBV2 and J usage is TRBJ2-1, with 9 bases identical to TRBD1. V trimming: 4 bases; J trimming: 6 bases; junction bases outside the gene matches: 4. The CDR3 runs 14 residues. Germline values: CDR1 SNHLY, CDR2 FYNNEI. The CDR3 reads CASSGQGVGNEQFF. The CDR3 coding sequence is TGTGCCAGCAGTGGACAGGGGGTAGGCAATGAGCAGTTCTTC.

The chain carries TRBV27 and TRBJ2-5; 8 nucleotides align to TRBD1. Trimming cost V 5 bases and J 3 bases; bases outside gene matches: 8. The length of the CDR3 is 15 residues. Germline V gene sequence: CDR1 MNHEY, CDR2 SMNVEV (reference sequence). The CDR3 DNA reads as TGTGCCAGCAGTGCCCTATCAGGGGGCGAAGAGACCCAGTACTTC. This gives the protein CASSALSGGEETQYF.

This clone occurred a few times. The junction departs from germline at one end; a sequencing error may be responsible. In DNA form, the CDR3 reads TGTGCTAGCAGCGCAGGGACTAGCGGGACGAATGAGCAGTTCTTC. Its translation: CASSAGTSGTNEQFF. This chain links TRBV7-7 with TRBJ2-1, with 13 bases fitting TRBD2. The CDR3 spans 15 residues. Germline V gives CDR1 SSHAT, CDR2 FNYEAQ (reference sequence).

CDR3 DNA sequence: TGTGCCAGCAGCGCCCTCCCCCAGACAGGGACTGCCGCCGGGGAGCTGTTTTTT. Translating gives CASSALPQTGTAAGELFF. The chain combines TRBV9 with TRBJ2-2, with D possibly matching TRBD1 (7 bases). Looked up from germline, CDR1 is SGDLS and CDR2 is YYNGEE. The CDR3 spans 18 residues. V lost 3 bases and J 6 bases, leaving 24 bases between the germline ends. The whole variable domain, remainder taken from reference TRBV9 and TRBJ2-2, is DSGVTQTPKHLITATGQRVTLRCSPRSGDLSVYWYQQSLDQGLQFLIQYYNGEERAKGNILERFSAQQFPDLHSELNLSSLELGDSALYFCASSALPQTGTAAGELFFGEGSRLTVL.

The chain couples TRBV2 to TRBJ1-1; 8 bases agree with TRBD1. Germline lookup yields CDR1 SNHLY and CDR2 FYNNEI. J lost 0 bases, V lost 4 bases, and 10 bases had no gene match. The CDR3 covers 17 residues. The CDR3 here is CASSGDRGRTMNTEAFF. The DNA of the CDR3 is TGTGCCAGCAGTGGAGACAGGGGAAGGACCATGAACACTGAAGCTTTCTTT.

The chain is built from TRBV10-1 and TRBJ2-1, with 14 bases that match TRBD2. Per germline, CDR1 WNHNN and CDR2 SYGVQD (reference sequence). CDR3 length equals 18 residues. The trim removed 6 bases at V and 1 base at J, leaving 8 bases unmatched. The CDR3 is CASSPGLAGEGSYNEQFF. The CDR3, as DNA: TGCGCCAGCAGCCCGGGACTAGCGGGAGAAGGGTCCTACAATGAGCAGTTCTTC.